The 5 T cell receptor beta chains presented below share a single source sample, sequenced in a study of blood T cell repertoires in COVID-19 (dated by TCRdb to between 2020 and 2021). The library relied on the immunoSEQ multiplex PCR assay. TCRdb stores this immuneACCESS table with in-frame sequences only. Part of the clones is absent; in the studies checked, under half of the shortfall reflects unresolved V genes, and no reason is known for the rest. The sample records 250,000 to 300,000 clones, more than 70% of which are singletons. Jointly, the top ten make up less than 4% of the sample. Sequencing input: peripheral blood. All receptors come from a young woman with acute or convalescent COVID-19.

The rearrangement joins TRBV27 to TRBJ2-7; no reliable D call. The V end was cut by 0 bases, the J end by 3 bases, with 12 bases between. CDR1 is MNHEY, CDR2 SMNVEV, per germline (reference sequence). The CDR3 extends over 15 amino acids. The CDR3 DNA sequence: TGTGCCAGCAGTTTATCGCAGATGAACCACTACGAGCAGTACTTC. It specifies CASSLSQMNHYEQYF.

The gene calls are TRBV7-9 and TRBJ2-3; weak D call: TRBD1 (6 bases). V was pared by 6 bases and J by 5 bases, with 21 bases between. Per germline, CDR1 SEHNR and CDR2 FQNEAQ (reference sequence). The CDR3 has 16 amino acids. CDR3 nucleotide sequence: TGTGCCAGCAGGTCTGGATGGGACAAAAGGGGAGATACGCAGTATTTT. This sequence encodes CASRSGWDKRGDTQYF.

The V gene is TRBV4-3, the J gene TRBJ2-7, with 9 positions matching TRBD1. With V trimmed by 5 bases and J by 3 bases, 2 bases remained unmatched. The germline gives CDR1 LGHNA, CDR2 YSLEER. This CDR3 is built from 13 residues. The CDR3 bases are TGCGCCAGCAGCGGGGGACAGGGCTACGAGCAGTACTTC. It encodes CASSGGQGYEQYF.

The chain recombines TRBV10-3 with TRBJ1-4; 8 positions agree with TRBD1. Trimming cost V 3 bases and J 5 bases; bases outside gene matches: 5. The germline CDR1 and CDR2 sequences are ENHRY and SYGVKD. The CDR3 length is 15 residues. The CDR3 is CAISDSGGANEKLFF. DNA for the CDR3: TGTGCCATCAGTGACTCAGGGGGCGCGAATGAAAAACTGTTTTTT.

This chain links TRBV10-3 with TRBJ2-7; possible D gene TRBD2, 6 bases. The CDR3 contains 13 residues. Germline CDR1 reads ENHRY; CDR2 reads SYGVKD. V lost 8 bases, J lost 7 bases, and 18 bases lay in between. The CDR3 region has the DNA TGTGCCATCGGGGTTGGGGGGTTTGGTGAGCAGTACTTC. Protein sequence: CAIGVGGFGEQYF.